The 27 T cell receptor beta chains below were found in one sample sequenced in a study of cytomegalovirus exposure and HLA in healthy donors. It was with 60 Vbeta and 13 Jbeta primers that the PCR ran. Clones were read by immunoSEQ multiplex PCR, and TCRdb kept only the in-frame ones, dropping some. Of 100,000 to 150,000 clones detected, roughly 80% appear once; the ten largest clones hold about 1.8%. The sequencing sample was made of PBMCs. The origin of the receptors is a man younger than 35 in good health and CMV-seronegative.

This chain connects TRBV5-4 to TRBJ2-2, with a weak D call TRBD1 (6 bases). Trimming removed 4 bases from V and 0 bases from J, with 10 bases in between. The CDR3 contains 15 residues. Germline V gene lookup returns CDR1 SGHNT and CDR2 YYREEE (reference sequence). CDR3 amino acids: CASSVQGPNTGELFF. The CDR3 DNA reads as TGTGCCAGCAGCGTACAGGGCCCGAACACCGGGGAGCTGTTTTTT.

This clone was seen only a few times. This chain uses TRBV11-2 with TRBJ2-7, with 8 nucleotides matching TRBD2. The J segment lost 5 bases and the V segment lost 1 base, leaving 10 bases of the junction unmatched. This CDR3 has 16 residues. The germline V gene encodes CDR1 SGHAT and CDR2 FQNNGV. The CDR3 DNA is TGTGCCAGCAGCTTAGGTCGTTCGGGGGGGCTCAACGAGCAGTACTTC. Protein: CASSLGRSGGLNEQYF.

The chain carries TRBV19 and TRBJ1-5, with TRBD1 matching over 7 bases. V dropped 6 bases and J dropped 10; count of bases not matched to a gene: 6. Germline V gene data show CDR1 as LNHDA and CDR2 as SQIVND (reference sequence). The CDR3 loop spans 12 amino acids. CDR3 sequence: CASRNRGAPQHF. The CDR3 DNA follows: TGTGCCAGTAGAAACAGGGGTGCACCCCAGCATTTT.

The rearrangement links TRBV27 to TRBJ1-1; the D is unclear. V was shortened by 7 bases and J by 4 bases, with 13 bases between the two germline ends. The germline CDR1 and CDR2 sequences are MNHEY and SMNVEV (reference sequence). The CDR3 has 13 amino acids. The CDR3 spells CASTTRDGTEAFF. Written as DNA, the CDR3 is TGTGCCAGCACGACCCGGGATGGCACTGAAGCTTTCTTT.

The genes are TRBV4-3 and TRBJ1-6; maybe TRBD1 (6 bases). This CDR3 has 15 amino acids. V lost 0 bases to trimming and J lost 8 bases, with 11 bases between them. The V gene's germline CDR1 is LGHNA and CDR2 YSLEER. CDR3 nucleotides: TGCGCCAGCAGCCAAGAAAGGGGGGGGCATTCACCCCTCCACTTT. It codes for CASSQERGGHSPLHF.

This sequence joins TRBV6-6 and TRBJ2-1; 8 bases match TRBD2. Germline V gene lookup returns CDR1 MNHNY and CDR2 SVGAGI (reference sequence). CDR3 length: 14 amino acids. J was trimmed by 5 bases and V by 6 bases; bases with no gene match: 6. CDR3 DNA sequence: TGTGCCAGCAGGGGAGCGGGGGTTAACAATGAGCAGTTCTTC. Translation gives CASRGAGVNNEQFF.

This sequence joins TRBV2 and TRBJ1-6; D is ambiguous. V was clipped by 1 base and J by 8 bases, with 6 bases between them. CDR1 and CDR2 (germline): SNHLY, FYNNEI. CDR3 length equals 13 residues. CDR3 DNA: TGTGCCAGCAGTGAAGGGCAATATTCACCCCTCCACTTT. Amino acid sequence: CASSEGQYSPLHF. The variable domain in full, with the rest retrieved from reference TRBV2 and TRBJ1-6, is EPEVTQTPSHQVTQMGQEVILRCVPISNHLYFYWYRQILGQKVEFLVSFYNNEISEKSEIFDDQFSVERPDGSNFTLKIRSTKLEDSAMYFCASSEGQYSPLHFGNGTRLTVT.

This clone was detected only once. The rearrangement joins TRBV7-2 to TRBJ2-5; D is unresolved. This CDR3 has 14 residues. Germline V gene sequence: CDR1 SGHTA, CDR2 FQGNSA. V lost 1 base and J lost 4, with 10 bases in between. CDR3 residues: CASSLGLSPETQYF. The CDR3, as DNA: TGTGCCAGCAGCTTAGGACTCAGCCCAGAGACCCAGTACTTC.

The rearrangement joins TRBV19 to TRBJ1-1; no clear D gene. The V end was cut by 3 bases, the J end by 7 bases, with 9 bases between. CDR3 length: 12 residues. The V gene's germline CDR1 is LNHDA and CDR2 SQIVND (reference sequence). Written as DNA, the CDR3 is TGTGCCAGTAGTATCCTCGATAGTGAAGCTTTCTTT. Translated: CASSILDSEAFF.

The chain is built from TRBV5-1 and TRBJ2-5; 11 bases align to TRBD2. The V segment lost 7 bases and the J segment 5 bases; nucleotides outside the gene matches: 10. This CDR3 spans 15 amino acids. Germline V gene sequence: CDR1 SGHRS, CDR2 YFSETQ. CDR3 sequence: CASGRLAGTRETQYF. The CDR3 DNA is TGCGCCAGCGGCCGACTAGCGGGGACTCGGGAGACCCAGTACTTC.

The chain has TRBV2 and TRBJ2-5, with D possibly matching TRBD2 (7 bases). Germline V gene data show CDR1 as SNHLY and CDR2 as FYNNEI. V was clipped by 7 bases and J by 5 bases, with 17 bases between them. This CDR3 has 14 residues. The DNA of the CDR3 is TGTGCCAGCAAGGGGGGGCCCCAAAGGGAGACCCAGTACTTC. Translating gives CASKGGPQRETQYF. The complete variable domain, with remaining parts taken from reference TRBV2 and TRBJ2-5, reads EPEVTQTPSHQVTQMGQEVILRCVPISNHLYFYWYRQILGQKVEFLVSFYNNEISEKSEIFDDQFSVERPDGSNFTLKIRSTKLEDSAMYFCASKGGPQRETQYFGPGTRLLVL.

J is TRBJ1-4 and V is TRBV19, with D unresolved. Between the trimmed V and J ends, which lost 5 bases and 0 bases, there was a span of 7 bases. Germline V CDR1 and CDR2: LNHDA, SQIVND (reference sequence). This CDR3 region has 14 residues. The CDR3 sequence: CASSLSSTNEKLFF. CDR3 DNA sequence: TGTGCCAGTAGTCTTAGTTCAACTAATGAAAAACTGTTTTTT.

This sequence joins TRBV5-1 and TRBJ2-1; TRBD2 is a possible D gene (6 bases). Germline CDR1 SGHRS, CDR2 YFSETQ. Trimming cost V 4 bases and J 5 bases, with 13 bases left between them. CDR3 length equals 14 residues. CDR3 DNA sequence: TGCGCCAGCAGCCTCCGGGAGCCGAACAATGAGCAGTTCTTC. It encodes CASSLREPNNEQFF. Drawing the rest from reference TRBV5-1 and TRBJ2-1, the complete variable domain is KAGVTQTPRYLIKTRGQQVTLSCSPISGHRSVSWYQQTPGQGLQFLFEYFSETQRNKGNFPGRFSGRQFSNSRSEMNVSTLELGDSALYLCASSLREPNNEQFFGPGTRLTVL.

The V gene is TRBV18, the J gene TRBJ1-2; 10 bases fit TRBD1. The germline CDR1 and CDR2 sequences are KGHSH and LQKENI. The CDR3 is made up of 15 amino acids. V trimming: 5 bases; J trimming: 3 bases; junction bases outside the gene matches: 6. CDR3 loop: CASSGTGDEDYGYTF. In DNA form, the CDR3 reads TGTGCCAGCTCAGGGACAGGGGATGAGGACTATGGCTACACCTTC.

This chain uses TRBV11-2 with TRBJ2-1; 7 nucleotides align to TRBD1. The CDR3 totals 16 residues. The V gene's germline CDR1 is SGHAT and CDR2 FQNNGV. Trimming removed 4 bases from V and 5 bases from J; junction bases left unmatched: 11. CDR3 loop: CASSSPRTGLNNEQFF. Written as DNA, the CDR3 is TGTGCCAGCAGCTCTCCCCGGACAGGCCTTAACAATGAGCAGTTCTTC.

This chain connects TRBV6-1 to TRBJ2-5; weak D call: TRBD2 (7 bases). This CDR3 is built from 16 residues. Germline CDR1 MNHNS, CDR2 SASEGT. Trimming took off 4 bases at V and 10 bases at J, with 25 bases between the two ends. The CDR3 bases are TGTGCCAGCAGTGGGGATTCGGGCGGGGGCCGCCTGGGCCAGTACTTC. Translation gives CASSGDSGGGRLGQYF.

The V gene is TRBV5-1, the J gene TRBJ2-2, with 9 bases identical to TRBD1. Germline V CDR1 and CDR2: SGHRS, YFSETQ. The J segment lost 4 bases and the V segment lost 3 bases, leaving 4 bases of the junction unmatched. This CDR3 is built from 15 residues. DNA for the CDR3: TGCGCCAGCAGCTATGGACAGGGGAGCACCGGGGAGCTGTTTTTT. This gives the protein CASSYGQGSTGELFF.

This rearrangement joins TRBV5-5 to TRBJ1-6; 10 bases agree with TRBD1. V dropped 5 bases and J dropped 6; count of bases not matched to a gene: 8. The germline V gene encodes CDR1 SGHKS and CDR2 YYEKEE (reference sequence). The CDR3 consists of 16 residues. The CDR3 region has the DNA TGTGCCAGCAGTAATGACAGGGGGCCGGGTAATTCACCCCTCCACTTT. It encodes CASSNDRGPGNSPLHF.

The chain links TRBV2 to TRBJ1-2; a weak D match, TRBD1 (5 bases). Trimming took 9 bases from V and 0 from J, leaving 11 bases between them. This CDR3 has 13 amino acids. CDR1 and CDR2 from the germline V gene are SNHLY and FYNNEI. CDR3 amino acids: CASQGGANYGYTF. CDR3 sequence (DNA): TGTGCCAGTCAGGGAGGAGCTAACTATGGCTACACCTTC.

V is TRBV5-4 and J is TRBJ1-1; D remains unclear. This CDR3 spans 14 amino acids. Trimming removed 3 bases from V and 0 bases from J, with 9 bases in between. The germline V gene encodes CDR1 SGHNT and CDR2 YYREEE (reference sequence). The CDR3 DNA sequence: TGTGCCAGCAGCTCTCTCACGGTGAACACTGAAGCTTTCTTT. Translation gives CASSSLTVNTEAFF. Supplemented by reference TRBV5-4 and TRBJ1-1, the full variable domain reads ETGVTQSPTHLIKTRGQQVTLRCSSQSGHNTVSWYQQALGQGPQFIFQYYREEENGRGNFPPRFSGLQFPNYSSELNVNALELDDSALYLCASSSLTVNTEAFFGQGTRLTVV.

The rearrangement joins TRBV4-2 to TRBJ2-7, with 9 bases aligning to TRBD2. This CDR3 has 16 residues. Germline V gives CDR1 LGHNA, CDR2 YNFKEQ. With 3 bases clipped from V and 2 bases from J, the junction kept 8 bases outside the gene matches. The CDR3 region has the DNA TGTGCCAGCAGCCATCTATTAGCGGGGGTCGCCTACGAGCAGTACTTC. This gives the protein CASSHLLAGVAYEQYF.

This clone appeared a single time. The chain recombines TRBV15 with TRBJ2-2; TRBD2 is a possible D gene (6 bases). V was clipped by 0 bases and J by 2 bases, with 13 bases between them. Germline CDR1 reads LNHNV; CDR2 reads YYDKDF (reference sequence). CDR3 length equals 17 residues. The CDR3 here is CATSRDRVSGNTGELFF. DNA of the CDR3: TGTGCCACCAGCAGAGATCGTGTTAGCGGCAACACCGGGGAGCTGTTTTTT.

The V gene is TRBV19, the J gene TRBJ1-5; 7 positions match TRBD1. V lost 4 bases, J lost 1 base, and 4 bases stayed unmatched. The V gene's germline CDR1 is LNHDA and CDR2 SQIVND (reference sequence). The CDR3 runs 15 residues. CDR3 DNA: TGTGCCAGTAGTACCCAGGGGGTGAGCAATCAGCCCCAGCATTTT. It yields the protein CASSTQGVSNQPQHF.

This chain uses TRBV6-5 with TRBJ2-7, with TRBD1 identical over 7 bases. Per germline, CDR1 MNHEY and CDR2 SVGAGI. This CDR3 is 13 amino acids long. The trim removed 5 bases at V and 8 bases at J, leaving 9 bases unmatched. CDR3 sequence: CASSGGQARKQYF. The CDR3 DNA is TGTGCCAGCAGTGGAGGACAGGCCAGGAAGCAGTACTTC.

The rearrangement uses TRBV4-2 and TRBJ2-3; 8 positions match TRBD2. Trimming at V came to 4 bases and at J to 2 bases, leaving 8 bases not matched to a gene. The CDR3 contains 16 residues. The germline V gene encodes CDR1 LGHNA and CDR2 YNFKEQ. CDR3 in amino acids: CASSPGLVGVTDTQYF. CDR3 DNA sequence: TGTGCCAGCAGCCCGGGACTAGTGGGTGTCACAGATACGCAGTATTTT.

The gene calls are TRBV19 and TRBJ1-1, with D perhaps matching TRBD1 (5 bases). The V gene lost 2 bases and the J gene lost 5 bases, with 15 bases spanning the gap. The CDR3 covers 15 residues. Germline CDR1 and CDR2: LNHDA and SQIVND (reference sequence). The CDR3 DNA sequence: TGTGCCAGTAGTATATTGGGGGAGGGGCGAACTGAAGCTTTCTTT. Translating gives CASSILGEGRTEAFF.

The chain is built from TRBV6-1 and TRBJ2-1; D unresolved. V lost 6 bases and J lost 1, with 4 bases in between. The length of the CDR3 is 12 residues. Per germline, CDR1 MNHNS and CDR2 SASEGT. The CDR3 bases are TGTGCCAGCAGCGCGTCCTACAATGAGCAGTTCTTC. Amino acids: CASSASYNEQFF.